The clone carrying this TCR beta chain was observed a handful of times. What it binds is unknown. Using RNA transcripts as the source, TCR beta CDR3 regions were amplified. The TCR CDR3 first-round RT-PCR relied on the HTBI primer set. TCRdb redid the calling of the multiplex PCR reads with MiXCR, one entry per CDR3 protein. The table has some 720,000 distinct CDR3 sequences, over 15% seen once. Patients showing uncontrolled infection, other autoimmune disease, pregnancy or lactation were ineligible. Out of approximately 10 ml of fresh peripheral blood came the PBMCs. The data were obtained in a study of T cells in Graves' hyperthyroidism and ophthalmopathy. Whole-study results and caveats: The majority of expanded thyroid clonotypes above 0.001 also appeared in blood.

The sequence was collected from a man aged 18 to 30 with Graves' hyperthyroidism. Sequencing used blood.

CDR3 loop: CASSQIPGQGRETQYF. The CDR3, as DNA: TGCGCCAGCAGTCAAATTCCGGGACAGGGACGAGAGACCCAGTACTTC. The chain combines TRBV4-1 with TRBJ2-5; 9 bases map to TRBD1. Trimming at V came to 6 bases and at J to 4 bases, leaving 12 bases not matched to a gene. This CDR3 is 16 amino acids long. In germline, CDR1 is MGHRA, CDR2 YSYEKL.